The TCR beta chain described here comes from a study of T cell responses to AZD1222 COVID-19 vaccine. The assay was immunoSEQ multiplex PCR, and TCRdb's table has in-frame clones only and misses some. The sample consists of 130,000 to 150,000 clones, about nine tenths of them appearing once. Per germline, CDR1 SGHAT and CDR2 FQNNGV. There are 14 residues in the CDR3. V lost 4 bases and J lost 3; bases outside the gene matches: 5. Material: peripheral blood, obtained on day 0 of AZD1222 vaccination. This rearrangement joins TRBV11-2 to TRBJ1-2; 7 positions agree with TRBD1. The sequence was obtained from an adult in good health. The CDR3 DNA reads TGTGCCAGCAGCTGGACCCAGGGGGACTATGGCTACACCTTC. The encoded protein is CASSWTQGDYGYTF.